The T cell receptor beta chain described here comes from a study of shared clonotypes between healthy human individuals (dated by TCRdb to 2020 to 2022). General notes on the study: The cohort comprised two women and a few men aged 18 to 49 years. Libraries were prepared and TCR repertoires were sequenced by different laboratories using diverse techniques, in order to increase sequencing depth and limit assay-specific biases. To estimate repertoire size and how much clonotypes are shared between individuals, the study performed deep sequencing of blood TCR repertoires from roughly five healthy adults. Per donor, leukapheresis produced somewhere between about 0.85 and 9.5 billion PBMCs. For each donor, three plates each were used for CD4 naive and CD4 memory, two plates were used for CD8 naive, and one plate was used for CD8 memory. Study-level results and caveats: Larger estimated clonotype richness was generally found for naive subsets than for memory subsets. Because the study included a small number of donors, the genetic and exposure-history diversity represented was limited. Even with the large sequencing depth, rarefaction of the sorted-subset datasets indicated that sequencing was incomplete. Sharing across several donors was observed for about 5% of naive CD4, 3.5% of naive CD8, about 2.3% of memory CD4, and roughly 0.4% of memory CD8 clonotypes. Pairwise subsampling led to the expectation that sequencing depth would affect the degree of clonotype sharing among donors. Higher generation probabilities were observed for clonotypes shared by all four sorted-subset donors than for non-shared clonotypes. Sampling was restricted to blood, and TCR repertoires in tissue are likely to differ from TCR repertoires in blood.

TCR CDR3 regions were amplified from genomic DNA by multiplex PCR using the deep immunoSEQ assay. Extracted genomic DNA from each cell subset was distributed evenly across all wells of several immunoSEQ 96-well plates, and each plate was treated as a replicate. For sorted subsets, around 200 ng genomic DNA, equal to 30,000 to 35,000 T cell genomes, was loaded into each replicate PCR. Purified libraries were quantified with a Qubit 3.0 fluorometer, sized on a Bioanalyzer 2100, and re-quantified with the KAPA Library Quantification kit. Every immunoSEQ 96-well plate was sequenced on a separate single-read 150-cycle Illumina NextSeq 550 flow cell. In the authors' own workflow: Because the immunoSEQ output held only junctional sequences and lacked quality scores, the filtering could not match the filtering applied to full-length reads. Sequences were annotated with PyIR, a Python wrapper for IgBLAST v1.9, using IMGT germline references to assign V/J genes and CDR3. Reads were removed for weak V/J assignments (E-value above 1e-6), missing CDR3, stop codons, out-of-frame junctions, or ambiguous translated residues. V3J clonotypes were defined by identical inferred V gene, J gene, and CDR3 amino acid sequence. The percentage overlap between two repertoires was calculated by dividing the number of shared unique clonotypes by the size of the smaller repertoire. Three approaches were used to assess repertoire richness: RTK rarefaction, the Chao1 estimator, and Recon v2.1 estimates of unobserved clonotypes. For all TCRbeta clonotypes obtained by the gDNA method from four donors, generation probabilities were computed with OLGA. TCRdb carries this immuneACCESS record with in-frame sequences only. Its versions omit some clonotypes, under half of them owing to an unresolved V gene in the studies checked, with the rest unexplained. V, J and clone size were drawn from that table, and D and trimming were deduced from the DNA. This sample lists millions of clones; 95% were detected once. The leading ten clones occupy 0.13% of the sample.

A note on this clone: This receptor's antigen is unknown. It has no much larger one-base neighbor in the sample; base qualities were not kept.

The donors were healthy, HIV-negative adults who had no recently reported acute infections or vaccinations. Every donor was a Caucasian adult living in Nashville, Tennessee, USA. Magnetic negative selection was used to enrich CD4+ T cells, after which naive cells were positively selected on CD45RA and the negative fraction became the memory subset. Blood was collected by leukapheresis, and PBMCs were isolated by Ficoll-Histopaque density gradient centrifugation and then cryopreserved in liquid nitrogen vapor phase. Analytical flow cytometry was used to check the purity and quantity of every magnetically sorted T cell population. Genomic DNA was isolated from each sorted fraction and quantified by UV absorbance on a Nanodrop 2000c. V is cut back by 7 bases and J by 8 bases, with 10 bases in the junction unmatched. Taken from the germline V gene, the CDR1 and CDR2 loops are SQVTM and ANQGSEA. The CDR3 runs 13 amino acids, cysteine and phenylalanine included. CDR3 DNA only is kept here, 39 bases in frame from base 1.

The sequencing input was naive CD4+ T cells sorted from blood. This sample's cell subset or site label indicates: CD45RA+ positively selected. The V and J segments used are TRBV29-1 and TRBJ1-4, and TRBD1 aligns with 7 junction nucleotides. The TCR originated in a man in his late teens or twenties in good health. The DNA sequence is as follows: TGCAGCGGATCCGGGACGGGACAGGAAAAACTGTTTTTT. This yields the protein CSGSGTGQEKLFF.